The 8 T cell receptor beta chains below come from one sample, sequenced in a study of cytotoxic CD8 clonotypes in ibrutinib-treated CLL (dated by TCRdb to about 2021). Library preparation used the immunoSEQ multiplex PCR assay. TCRdb's version of the immuneACCESS table is confined to in-frame rearrangements and falls short of the full clone set. An unresolved V gene accounts for under half of the shortfall where checked; the remainder is of unknown origin. For this sample there are 150,000 to 200,000 clones; around 72% appear just once. The top ten constitute roughly 13% of the sample. The time point label for this specimen denotes: 20 to 30 months on ibrutinib. The material sequenced was PBMCs, taken after 24 months of ibrutinib treatment. These receptors were collected from a human donor with chronic lymphocytic leukemia.

The gene calls are TRBV29-1 and TRBJ2-3; possible D gene TRBD2, 6 bases. CDR3 length: 15 residues. The germline CDR1 and CDR2 sequences are SQVTM and ANQGSEA. V lost 8 bases and J lost 0, with 18 bases in between. DNA of the CDR3: TGCAGCTCCCAGAAAACCGGGACTAGCACAGATACGCAGTATTTT. This encodes CSSQKTGTSTDTQYF.

This chain connects TRBV30 to TRBJ2-1; 7 bases fit TRBD2. The trim removed 3 bases at V and 9 bases at J, leaving 14 bases unmatched. This CDR3 is built from 15 residues. The V gene's germline CDR1 is GTSNPN and CDR2 SVGIG (reference sequence). This CDR3 reads CAWRMNSGWPAEQFF. The CDR3 DNA reads as TGTGCCTGGAGGATGAATAGCGGGTGGCCCGCTGAGCAGTTCTTC.

In DNA, the CDR3 is TGCAGCGGTGGTGGCCGGAACACTGAAGCTTTCTTT. Residues: CSGGGRNTEAFF. This rearrangement joins TRBV29-1 to TRBJ1-1; D is unclear. CDR3 length: 12 residues. V shed 7 bases and J shed 1 base, with 10 bases lying between them. Germline lookup yields CDR1 SQVTM and CDR2 ANQGSEA.

The rearrangement uses TRBV2 and TRBJ2-7, with TRBD2 identical over 12 bases. V was clipped by 6 bases and J by 3 bases; unmatched bases: 3. Germline V gene data show CDR1 as SNHLY and CDR2 as FYNNEI. This CDR3 has 14 amino acids. CDR3 protein: CASRRLAGVYEQYF. For the CDR3, the DNA is TGTGCCAGCAGAAGACTAGCGGGAGTCTACGAGCAGTACTTC.

The J gene is TRBJ2-7, the V gene TRBV30; a weak D match, TRBD2 (6 bases). V was cut by 5 bases and J by 5 bases, with 19 bases left in between. Germline V gives CDR1 GTSNPN, CDR2 SVGIG (reference sequence). CDR3 length: 14 amino acids. As DNA, the CDR3 is TGTGCCTGGGCTGGAGGGTCAGGGCGAAACGAGCAGTACTTC. This codes for CAWAGGSGRNEQYF.

The J gene is TRBJ2-5, the V gene TRBV2; D unclear. The CDR3 has 12 amino acids. Germline loops: CDR1 SNHLY, CDR2 FYNNEI. V dropped 7 bases and J dropped 2 bases, with 8 bases sitting between them. CDR3 sequence (DNA): TGTGCCAGCACCACCTTACAAGAGACCCAGTACTTC. Encoded protein: CASTTLQETQYF.

This clone was seen once. The chain is built from TRBV7-9 and TRBJ2-5, with TRBD2 matching over 11 bases. In germline, CDR1 is SEHNR, CDR2 FQNEAQ (reference sequence). This CDR3 is 17 amino acids long. The J segment lost 2 bases and the V segment lost 3 bases, leaving 8 bases of the junction unmatched. DNA of the CDR3: TGTGCCAGCAGCTTGGGGACTAGCGGAAATACGCAAGAGACCCAGTACTTC. Translated, it gives CASSLGTSGNTQETQYF.

The V gene is TRBV6-5, the J gene TRBJ1-5; no clear D gene. Germline CDR1 reads MNHEY; CDR2 reads SVGAGI. V lost 6 bases and J 4 bases, leaving 13 bases between the germline ends. The CDR3 sequence is 14 residues long. CDR3: CASSPAGLNQPQHF. In DNA, the CDR3 is TGTGCCAGCAGCCCCGCGGGCTTGAATCAGCCCCAGCATTTT.